This TCR beta chain originates from a study of blood T cell repertoires in COVID-19. Turning to the study itself: Sources were T cells, B-cell-depleted T cells, or PBMCs; the material itself was cDNA or gDNA.

Per the original data handling: Quantification of nucleated cells was approximated via reference gene primer amplification. Sequencing used immunoSEQ multiplex PCR; TCRdb keeps in-frame clones, though not all of them. V and J calls and clone size come straight from that table; D and trimming were deduced from the DNA. Among under 85,000 clones, more than 70% were seen once, and the ten largest hold 5.3%. The germline V and J ends were trimmed by 3 bases and 8 bases, with 13 bases remaining between them. The CDR3 has 13 residues. Germline loops: CDR1 MNHNS, CDR2 SASEGT. The clonotype originates from a man aged 50-59 years with active COVID-19. V is TRBV6-1 and J is TRBJ1-2; D might be TRBD1 (5 bases). Sequenced material: peripheral blood. The CDR3 DNA reads as TGTGCCAGCAGTGATCGAAGGGGTTCGGGCTACACCTTC. Encoded protein: CASSDRRGSGYTF.